This T cell receptor (beta chain) was sequenced for a study of post-analysis software for immune sequencing data. The overall study: Relapsing-remitting, secondary progressive and progressive-relapsing multiple sclerosis courses were included.

Comment on this clonotype: Its specificity is unknown.

Trimming removed 1 base from V and 1 base from J, with 10 bases in between. This CDR3 is built from 14 residues. The germline V gene encodes CDR1 DFQATT and CDR2 SNEGSKA (reference sequence). Libraries were made from TCR beta cDNA, and they carried unique molecular identifiers. From the PCR reads, TCRdb called clonotypes with MiXCR, one entry per CDR3 protein. The sample carries hundreds of thousands of distinct CDR3 sequences, roughly three fifths recorded once. General observations from the study: TRBV5-6, TRBV5-1 and TRBV20-1 belonged to a set of a few TRBV segments that were more frequent in patients than controls. The normalized Chao1 diversity of multiple sclerosis patients was significantly lower than that of controls. When the samples were clustered directly with F measure, those that had been prepared in the same batch showed strong co-clustering.

This receptor was taken from a girl aged 2 to 10 with multiple sclerosis. This chain connects TRBV20-1 to TRBJ2-5; no clear D. Input material: blood. The CDR3 reads CSARAPVGQETQYF. DNA of the CDR3: TGCAGTGCTAGAGCCCCCGTAGGCCAAGAGACCCAGTACTTC.